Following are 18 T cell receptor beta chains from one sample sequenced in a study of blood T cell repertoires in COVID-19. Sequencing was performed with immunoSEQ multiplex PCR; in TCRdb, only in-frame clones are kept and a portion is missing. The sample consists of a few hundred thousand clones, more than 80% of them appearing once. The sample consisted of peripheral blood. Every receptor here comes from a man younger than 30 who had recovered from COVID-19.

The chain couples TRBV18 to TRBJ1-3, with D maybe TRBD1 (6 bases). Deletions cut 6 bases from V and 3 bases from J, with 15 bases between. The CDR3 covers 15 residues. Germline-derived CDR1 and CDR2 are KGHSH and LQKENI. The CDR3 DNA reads TGTGCCAGCTCCCCGGCGGGGGCGCGTGGAAACACCATATATTTT. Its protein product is CASSPAGARGNTIYF.

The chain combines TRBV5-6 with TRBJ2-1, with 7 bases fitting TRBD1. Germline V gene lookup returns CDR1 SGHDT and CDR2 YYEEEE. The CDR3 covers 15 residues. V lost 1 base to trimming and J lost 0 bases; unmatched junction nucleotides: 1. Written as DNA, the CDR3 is TGTGCCAGCAGCTTGCCAGGGGGCTCCTACAATGAGCAGTTCTTC. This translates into CASSLPGGSYNEQFF.

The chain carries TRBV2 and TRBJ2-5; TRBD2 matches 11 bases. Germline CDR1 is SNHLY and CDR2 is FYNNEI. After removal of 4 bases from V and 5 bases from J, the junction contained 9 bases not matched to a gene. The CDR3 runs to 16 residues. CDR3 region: CASSGGTSGARETQYF. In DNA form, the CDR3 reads TGTGCCAGCAGTGGCGGGACTAGCGGAGCCAGGGAGACCCAGTACTTC.

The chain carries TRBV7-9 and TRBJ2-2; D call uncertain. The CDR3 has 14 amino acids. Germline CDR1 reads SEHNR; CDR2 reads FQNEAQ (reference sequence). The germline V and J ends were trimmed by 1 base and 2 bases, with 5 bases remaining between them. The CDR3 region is CASSLVRNTGELFF. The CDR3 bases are TGTGCCAGCAGCTTAGTCAGAAACACCGGGGAGCTGTTTTTT.

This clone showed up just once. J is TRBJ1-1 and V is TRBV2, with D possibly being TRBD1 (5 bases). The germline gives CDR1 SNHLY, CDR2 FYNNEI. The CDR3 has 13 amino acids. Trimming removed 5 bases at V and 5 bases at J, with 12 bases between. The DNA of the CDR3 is TGTGCCAGCAGTTTGGGGCTTGAGACTGAAGCTTTCTTT. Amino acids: CASSLGLETEAFF.

The DNA for the CDR3 is TGTGCTAGTGGTTTGGTAATCGGACAGGGGGATCCCACAGATACGCAGTATTTT. This sequence encodes CASGLVIGQGDPTDTQYF. The V call is TRBV12-5, the J call TRBJ2-3; 10 bases line up with TRBD1. The CDR3 consists of 18 residues. The V gene's germline CDR1 is LGHNT and CDR2 FRNRAP. V lost 0 bases to trimming and J lost 2 bases; unmatched junction nucleotides: 8.

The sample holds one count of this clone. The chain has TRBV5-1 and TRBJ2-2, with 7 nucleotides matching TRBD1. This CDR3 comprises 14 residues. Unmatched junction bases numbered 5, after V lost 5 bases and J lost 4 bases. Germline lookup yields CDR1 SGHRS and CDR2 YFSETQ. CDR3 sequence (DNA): TGCGCCAGCAGACCGGACAGGTTCACCGGGGAGCTGTTTTTT. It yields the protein CASRPDRFTGELFF.

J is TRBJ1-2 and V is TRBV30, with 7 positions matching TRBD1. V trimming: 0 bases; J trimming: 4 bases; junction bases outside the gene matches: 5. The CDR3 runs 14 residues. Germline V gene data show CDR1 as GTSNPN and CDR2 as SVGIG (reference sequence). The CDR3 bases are TGTGCCTGGAGTGTTCCGGGACAGTTCTATGGCTACACCTTC. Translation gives CAWSVPGQFYGYTF.

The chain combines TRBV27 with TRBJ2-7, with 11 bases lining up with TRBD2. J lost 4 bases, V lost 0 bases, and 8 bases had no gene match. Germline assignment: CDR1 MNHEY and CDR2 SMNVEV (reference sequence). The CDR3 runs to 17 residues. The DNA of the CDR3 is TGTGCCAGCAGTTTATCCCTAGCGGGAGGTCTTATGTACGAGCAGTACTTC. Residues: CASSLSLAGGLMYEQYF.

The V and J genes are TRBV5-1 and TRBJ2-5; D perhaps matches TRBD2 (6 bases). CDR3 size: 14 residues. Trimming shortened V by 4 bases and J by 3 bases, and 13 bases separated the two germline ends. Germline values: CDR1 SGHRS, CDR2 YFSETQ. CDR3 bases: TGCGCCAGCAGCCGTAACGGGGGAGAAGAGACCCAGTACTTC. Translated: CASSRNGGEETQYF.

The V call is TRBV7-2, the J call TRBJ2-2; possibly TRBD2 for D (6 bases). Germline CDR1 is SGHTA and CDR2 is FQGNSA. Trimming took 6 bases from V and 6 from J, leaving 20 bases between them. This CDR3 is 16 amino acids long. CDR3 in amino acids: CASSYPGLKGSGELFF. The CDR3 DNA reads TGTGCCAGCAGTTATCCGGGACTCAAAGGTTCCGGGGAGCTGTTTTTT.

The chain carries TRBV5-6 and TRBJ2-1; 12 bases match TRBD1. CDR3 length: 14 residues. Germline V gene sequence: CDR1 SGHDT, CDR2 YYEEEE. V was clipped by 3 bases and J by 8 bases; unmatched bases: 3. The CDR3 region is CASSSGQGADEQFF. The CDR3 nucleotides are TGTGCCAGCAGCTCGGGACAGGGGGCTGATGAGCAGTTCTTC. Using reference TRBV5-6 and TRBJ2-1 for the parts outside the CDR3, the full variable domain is DAGVTQSPTHLIKTRGQQVTLRCSPKSGHDTVSWYQQALGQGPQFIFQYYEEEERQRGNFPDRFSGHQFPNYSSELNVNALLLGDSALYLCASSSGQGADEQFFGPGTRLTVL.

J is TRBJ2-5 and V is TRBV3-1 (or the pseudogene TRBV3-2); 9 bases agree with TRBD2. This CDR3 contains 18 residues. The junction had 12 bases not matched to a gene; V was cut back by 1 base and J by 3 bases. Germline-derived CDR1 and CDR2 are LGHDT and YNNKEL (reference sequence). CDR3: CASSQAILAGVGEETQYF. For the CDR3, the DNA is TGTGCCAGCAGCCAAGCCATCTTAGCGGGAGTAGGAGAAGAGACCCAGTACTTC.

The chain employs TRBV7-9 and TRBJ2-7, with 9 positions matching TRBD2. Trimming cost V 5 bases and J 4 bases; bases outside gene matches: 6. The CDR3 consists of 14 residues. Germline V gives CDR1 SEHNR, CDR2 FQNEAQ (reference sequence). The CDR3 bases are TGTGCCAGCAGCCCGACTAGCGGTTTTTACGAGCAGTACTTC. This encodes CASSPTSGFYEQYF.

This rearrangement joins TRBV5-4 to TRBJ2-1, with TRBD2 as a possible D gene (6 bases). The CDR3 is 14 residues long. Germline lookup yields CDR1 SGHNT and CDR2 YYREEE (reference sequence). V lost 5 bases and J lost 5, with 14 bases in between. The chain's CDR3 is CASRDAGHNNEQFF. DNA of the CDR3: TGTGCCAGCAGGGACGCGGGGCACAACAATGAGCAGTTCTTC.

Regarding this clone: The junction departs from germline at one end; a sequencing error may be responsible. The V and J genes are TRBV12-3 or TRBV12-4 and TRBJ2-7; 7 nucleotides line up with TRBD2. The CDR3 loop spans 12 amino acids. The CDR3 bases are TGTGCCAGCAGTTTAGGCGGGAGATTCTTAGACTTC. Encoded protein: CASSLGGRFLDF.

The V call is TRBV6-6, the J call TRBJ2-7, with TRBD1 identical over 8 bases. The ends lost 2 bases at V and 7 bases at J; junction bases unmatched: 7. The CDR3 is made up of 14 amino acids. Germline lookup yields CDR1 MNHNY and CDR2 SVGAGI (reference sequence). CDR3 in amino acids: CASSYRTGSGEQYF. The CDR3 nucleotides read TGTGCCAGCAGTTACAGGACAGGGAGCGGTGAGCAGTACTTC.

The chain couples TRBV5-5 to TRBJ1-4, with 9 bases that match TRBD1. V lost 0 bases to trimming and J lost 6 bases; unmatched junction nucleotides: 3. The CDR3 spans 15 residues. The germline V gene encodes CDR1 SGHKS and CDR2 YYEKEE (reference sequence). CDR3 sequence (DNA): TGTGCCAGCAGCTTGGGGGGACAGGGTTATGAAAAACTGTTTTTT. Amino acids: CASSLGGQGYEKLFF. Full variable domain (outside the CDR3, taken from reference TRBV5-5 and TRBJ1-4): DAGVTQSPTHLIKTRGQQVTLRCSPISGHKSVSWYQQVLGQGPQFIFQYYEKEERGRGNFPDRFSARQFPNYSSELNVNALLLGDSALYLCASSLGGQGYEKLFFGSGTQLSVL.